The clone carrying this TCR beta chain came up many times. Its specificity is unknown. The record originates from a study of early T cells in non-severe SARS-CoV-2 infection. The overall study: The authors sequenced bulk RNA from unsorted whole blood, leaving chains unpaired. Study-wide results and caveats: There was a bias toward anti-spike CD8 responses in VDJdb matching, which missed private and CD4 specificities.

This CDR3 region has 13 residues. The germline gives CDR1 SQVTM, CDR2 ANQGSEA. Trimming took 7 bases from V and 0 from J, leaving 12 bases between them. Separate cDNA molecules each had unique molecular identifiers attached to them. One entry per CDR3 protein results from TCRdb running MiXCR on the 5' RACE reads. The sample includes 50,000 to 60,000 distinct CDR3 sequences, 8% to 13% seen only once; the top ten take roughly 4.5%. Sequenced material: whole blood. The chain combines TRBV29-1 with TRBJ1-1, with D possibly matching TRBD1 (5 bases). The clonotype was recovered from an adult who was a healthcare worker with PCR-confirmed SARS-CoV-2 infection or an uninfected control (not recorded which). For the CDR3, the DNA is TGCAGCGCCATTCGGGGGATGAACACTGAAGCTTTCTTT. Protein: CSAIRGMNTEAFF.